The rows below give T cell receptor beta chains drawn from one sample of a study of T cell repertoires in ileal Crohn's disease. TCRdb's table, derived via immunoSEQ multiplex PCR, lists solely in-frame clones and lacks some. The sample has 4,000 to 4,500 clones, 74% seen once. Sequenced: ileal tissue. These receptors all come from an adult with Crohn's disease. Each CDR3 is given with its conserved first and last residue. D genes are given only for firm matches. Rows give clone size only sometimes, using once, few, many, or a class for an expanded clone.

CASSQLTSGGLTDTQYF | . | 17 | TRBD2 | TRBV5-1
CASSLDPRDGYTF | . | 13 | . | TRBV27
CAWGGTDTEAFF | . | 12 | . | TRBV30
CASSLGTGERGRQPQHF | . | 17 | TRBD1 | TRBV18
CASRQIRSSYNEQFF | . | 15 | . | TRBV6-5
CASGNHDLRPQHF | . | 13 | . | TRBV12-5
CASSQARVSLGQIYEQYF | . | 18 | TRBD1 | TRBV4-1
CASSQLIGDQPQHF | . | 14 | . | TRBV4-1
CASSLGGGWGDTQYF | . | 15 | . | TRBV5-8
CASSLRTVGPNTGELFF | . | 17 | . | TRBV7-7
CASSPRATGITEAFF | . | 15 | TRBD1 | TRBV7-9
CASSEGAAKEYF | few | 12 | . | TRBV6-1
CASSQGAAGNQPQHF | once | 15 | . | TRBV4-3
CASREGSQPQHF | . | 12 | . | TRBV6-1
CAWSRQGNTGELFF | once | 14 | TRBD1 | TRBV30
CASSYSHRETQYF | few | 13 | . | TRBV6-5
CASGLEGVPQYF | . | 12 | . | TRBV12-5
CASSERQGASNQPQHF | . | 16 | TRBD1 | TRBV28
CASSIGSGNTIYF | large | 13 | . | TRBV19
CASSQSGLLNEKLFF | . | 15 | . | TRBV23-1
CASSYREGYYGYTF | . | 14 | . | TRBV6-5
CASSPSIQEHGYTF | . | 14 | . | TRBV18
CASSMGVAFF | few | 10 | . | TRBV2
CASSRTGRNIQYF | . | 13 | TRBD1 | TRBV5-4
CAISESRGGNSFF | . | 13 | . | TRBV10-3
CASRQGANTEAFF | . | 13 | . | TRBV10-1
CASSRPGLGNQPQHF | few | 15 | . | TRBV28
CASSLSESGQEAFF | once | 14 | TRBD1 | TRBV18
CASSLKPPYSSSPLHF | . | 16 | . | TRBV28
CASGLSGVEPQHF | . | 13 | . | TRBV12-5
CASSDERNTEAFF | few | 13 | . | TRBV2
CASSSLGFSSYNEQFF | . | 16 | . | TRBV27
CASSIGSYYNEQFF | few | 14 | . | TRBV19
CASSEDGTGYSPLHF | . | 15 | TRBD1 | TRBV6-1
CASSHPSGGITDTQYF | . | 16 | TRBD2 | TRBV11-2
CASRGVYDEKLFF | . | 13 | . | TRBV19
CASSLMTGLKTEAFF | . | 15 | TRBD1 | TRBV7-8
CASSVEARPGQRNGYTF | . | 17 | TRBD1 | TRBV9
CASSRSNGGQPQHF | . | 14 | . | TRBV19